The table lists the clone carrying this T cell receptor (beta chain) with a few counts. The table came from immunoSEQ multiplex PCR; TCRdb's copy has only in-frame clones and leaves some out. The table lists nearly 2,500 clones, more than 35% of them singletons. These data originate in a study of PD-L1 blockade in urothelial cancer. Trimming stripped 5 bases from V and 8 bases from J, with 19 bases between. The CDR3 runs to 16 residues. Germline CDR1 and CDR2: MNHGY and SAAAGT. The material was tumor tissue, obtained before atezolizumab (anti-PD-L1) treatment. The rearrangement links TRBV6-8 to TRBJ1-6; no clear D gene. This TCR was sampled from a man in his 60s with urothelial cancer. CDR3 coding DNA: TGTGCCAGCAGTCCCTCCCCGGCTATAGGATATTCACCCCTCCACTTT. Translating gives CASSPSPAIGYSPLHF.